This T cell receptor beta chain comes out of a study of response to subunit inactivated influenza vaccine. Study conclusions and caveats: Authors suggested each seasonal influenza vaccination recruits few new T cells.

The table lists this clonotype with many counts. Its matching antigen is unknown. From the RT-PCR reads, TCRdb called clonotypes with MiXCR, one entry per CDR3 protein. Of under 500,000 distinct CDR3 sequences listed, about 10% are singletons. Germline V gene data show CDR1 as SGHRS and CDR2 as YFSETQ. This CDR3 region has 13 residues. The V gene end was trimmed by 4 bases and the J gene end by 6 bases; junction bases not matched to a gene: 6. The sequence came from a middle-aged man who received an inactivated influenza vaccine. This specimen consisted of PBMCs from blood, obtained about 40 days after vaccination. The chain carries TRBV5-1 and TRBJ2-7; 8 bases line up with TRBD2. The CDR3 here is CASSISGVSEQYF. The CDR3 coding sequence is TGCGCCAGCAGCATTAGCGGGGTATCCGAGCAGTACTTC.